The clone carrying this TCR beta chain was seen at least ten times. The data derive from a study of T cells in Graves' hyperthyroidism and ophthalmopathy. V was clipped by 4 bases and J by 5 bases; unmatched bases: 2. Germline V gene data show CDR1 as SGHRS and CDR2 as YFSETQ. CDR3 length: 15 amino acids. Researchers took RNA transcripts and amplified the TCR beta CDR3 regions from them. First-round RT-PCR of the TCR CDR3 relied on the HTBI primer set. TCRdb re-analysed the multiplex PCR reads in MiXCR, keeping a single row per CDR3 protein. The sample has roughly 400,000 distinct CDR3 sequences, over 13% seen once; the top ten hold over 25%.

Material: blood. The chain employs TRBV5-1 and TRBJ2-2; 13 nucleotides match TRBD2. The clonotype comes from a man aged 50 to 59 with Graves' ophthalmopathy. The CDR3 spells CASSTGLAGTGELFF. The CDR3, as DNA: TGCGCCAGCAGCACGGGACTAGCGGGGACCGGGGAGCTGTTTTTT.